Listed below are T cell receptor beta chains from one sample, sequenced in a study of shared clonotypes between healthy human individuals. The method was immunoSEQ multiplex PCR; TCRdb's version includes in-frame clones alone and lacks a portion of them. The sample includes approximately 1.1 million clones, roughly 74% of them seen just once. Material: memory CD4+ T cells from PBMCs. The receptors originated from a man between 18 and 35 years old in good health. Some clones in this sample may be carry-over from other donors' samples. CDR3s leave out the opening cysteine and the closing phenylalanine or tryptophan.

TRBV5-1 ASSGDGANYGYT
TRBV5-4 ASSPWGGETQY
TRBV28 ASSRPGAPNTGELF
TRBV6-5 ASSYTGRNTEAF
TRBV5-4 ASSPSGTGFPGANVLT
TRBV30 AGPAAPGGGNEQF
TRBV28 ASSPPGTGGAEQY
TRBV29-1 SVYRGQGGETQY
TRBV10-3 AISSRTDYTEAF
TRBV28 ASSRGTNEKLF
TRBV7-8 ASSPERGYRY
TRBV2 ASSESAGANEKLF
TRBV2 ASVGESGHTDTQY
TRBV10-3 AISDRNYGYT
TRBV6-6 ASRSVAGAYEQY
TRBV6-1 ASREVPGAFYEQY
TRBV7-9 ASSLGAQGNEKLF
TRBV18 ASSPSGGRDNEKLF
TRBV5-6 ASSLLAGQETQY
TRBV11-1 ASSSLDRDYEQY
TRBV7-2 ASSRRTGRGETQY
TRBV7-3 ASSQGRGDPNTGELF
TRBV28 ASSAPGPAQQY
TRBV7-9 ASSSDRGYEQY
TRBV28 ASSLPQYGYT
TRBV7-2 ASSVPGGSNEAF
TRBV5-1 ASSRTIRGLSTEAF
TRBV23-1 ASSQTMGLRDYGYT
TRBV11-2 ASSYGISRHYEQY
TRBV18 ASSPPGFGANVLT
TRBV28 ASRTSGLLAKNIQY
TRBV11-2 ASSLQGAYEQY
TRBV9 ASSVGGHSTDTQY
TRBV6-6 ASSSSGFGSPLH
TRBV5-1 ASSTPRGLAGVGNEQF
TRBV30 AWSEGSGANVLT
TRBV7-2 ASSSGRVRQETQY
TRBV2 ASSAVRSGQPQH
TRBV27 ASSLKGGSSYEQY
TRBV28 ASSRASDQETQY
TRBV7-9 ASSQQGLTEAF
TRBV5-1 ASRTGRVASGTDTQY
TRBV7-9 ASSLDWTGAQGYT
TRBV4-2 ASSPGLAGDTEQF
TRBV2 ASSAGGVKAF
TRBV28 ASSFGSSGELF
TRBV19 ASSDQGYEQY
TRBV19 ASSIGGARYPIDYGYT
TRBV15 ATSRGGIDSLFAKVLT
TRBV28 ASSLPQPNYGYT
TRBV7-2 ASSLPVVAGAGEQF
TRBV19 ASTDAGLGNNEQF
TRBV15 ATSPREGETQY
TRBV5-4 ASSPGGGNSYEQY
TRBV5-6 ASSDTGLGNTGELF
TRBV19 ASSIRDEKLF
TRBV11-2 ASRRQETQY
TRBV7-8 ASSWQKGTSGWAGELF